This passage covers 30 T cell receptor beta chains from one sample sequenced in a study of T cells in Graves' hyperthyroidism and ophthalmopathy. RNA transcripts were the template for amplifying TCR beta CDR3 regions. Using the HTBI primer set, a first-round RT-PCR was run on the TCR CDR3. TCRdb independently ran MiXCR on the multiplex PCR reads; one entry per CDR3 protein. The data show more than 95,000 distinct CDR3 sequences, about 50% seen once. Specimen: blood. These receptors originate from a man in his forties or fifties with Graves' hyperthyroidism.

The chain links TRBV6-5 to TRBJ1-1; no firm D call. Trimming took 4 bases from V and 3 from J, leaving 12 bases between them. This CDR3 contains 14 residues. CDR1 and CDR2 (germline): MNHEY, SVGAGI. The DNA for the CDR3 is TGTGCCAGCAGTTCGGCCGGAATCGACACTGAAGCTTTCTTT. Amino acids: CASSSAGIDTEAFF.

The chain recombines TRBV15 with TRBJ2-6; the D gene is possibly TRBD1 (5 bases). The length of the CDR3 is 17 residues. Germline CDR1 and CDR2: LNHNV and YYDKDF (reference sequence). V was pared by 3 bases and J by 0 bases, with 12 bases between. The CDR3 reads CATSSDSTASGANVLTF. The CDR3 coding sequence is TGTGCCACCAGCAGTGACTCGACAGCCTCTGGGGCCAACGTCCTGACTTTC.

This clonotype occurred many times. V usage is TRBV7-9 and J usage is TRBJ1-1, with 9 bases lining up with TRBD1. V was clipped by 5 bases and J by 6 bases; unmatched bases: 10. Germline V gene lookup returns CDR1 SEHNR and CDR2 FQNEAQ (reference sequence). This CDR3 has 15 residues. The CDR3 region is CASSITGGAMAEAFF. CDR3 in DNA: TGTGCCAGCAGCATTACAGGGGGCGCGATGGCTGAAGCTTTCTTT.

This clonotype was detected only a few times. The V gene is TRBV3-1, the J gene TRBJ1-4; D remains unclear. Germline-derived CDR1 and CDR2 are LGHDT and YNNKEL (reference sequence). The CDR3 sequence is 13 residues long. V gave up 2 bases and J gave up 7 bases, with 8 bases separating them. The CDR3 spells CASSQQMSEKLFF. For the CDR3, the DNA is TGTGCCAGCAGCCAACAGATGTCTGAAAAACTGTTTTTT.

The sample holds many counts of this clonotype. The chain carries TRBV6-1 and TRBJ2-7, with D perhaps assigned TRBD1 or TRBD2 (5 bases each). Germline assignment: CDR1 MNHNS and CDR2 SASEGT. V was pared by 4 bases and J by 3 bases, with 16 bases between. The CDR3 runs to 15 residues. This CDR3 is CASSAGAGAIYEQYF. The CDR3 DNA sequence: TGTGCCAGCAGTGCTGGGGCCGGGGCCATCTACGAGCAGTACTTC.

The chain links TRBV19 to TRBJ1-2; 11 nucleotides align to TRBD1. Germline CDR1 LNHDA, CDR2 SQIVND (reference sequence). With 5 bases clipped from V and 8 bases from J, the junction kept 7 bases outside the gene matches. The length of the CDR3 is 14 residues. In DNA form, the CDR3 reads TGTGCCAGTAGTTACGGACAGGGGGCAGGGGGCTACACCTTC. It is translated as CASSYGQGAGGYTF. The whole variable domain, filled in from reference TRBV19 and TRBJ1-2, reads DGGITQSPKYLFRKEGQNVTLSCEQNLNHDAMYWYRQDPGQGLRLIYYSQIVNDFQKGDIAEGYSVSREKKESFPLTVTSAQKNPTAFYLCASSYGQGAGGYTFGSGTRLTVV.

As regards this clonotype: No conserved phenylalanine or tryptophan is present at the end of the CDR3, so a read error is the likely explanation. The chain links TRBV7-4 to TRBJ1-1, with TRBD1 matching over 8 bases. The CDR3 covers 14 residues. CDR1 and CDR2 from the germline V gene are SGHVT and SQSDAQ. The CDR3 DNA reads as TGCGCCAGCAGCCAAGGACAGGGCTACACTGAAGCTTTCGTT. This gives the protein CASSQGQGYTEAFV.

The chain combines TRBV25-1 with TRBJ1-2; TRBD1 matches at 11 bases. Germline V gene sequence: CDR1 MGHDK, CDR2 SYGVNS. Germline trimming cut 1 base from V and 8 bases from J; bases unmatched to any gene: 6. The CDR3 is 15 residues long. As DNA, the CDR3 is TGTGCCAGCAGTGAATTCGGGACAGGGGGAAAGGGCTACACCTTC. Amino acids: CASSEFGTGGKGYTF.

This clonotype was detected only a few times. V gene TRBV30 combines with J gene TRBJ2-5, with 9 bases aligning to TRBD2. Per germline, CDR1 GTSNPN and CDR2 SVGIG (reference sequence). CDR3 length: 15 amino acids. J was trimmed by 6 bases and V by 0 bases; bases with no gene match: 8. Here the CDR3 DNA reads TGTGCCTGGAGTGTACGGGGCGGGGGGGCTCAGACCCAGTACTTC. Translated: CAWSVRGGGAQTQYF.

This clonotype has a handful of counts. The rearrangement uses TRBV6-6 and TRBJ2-1, with TRBD2 as a possible D gene (6 bases). Germline values: CDR1 MNHNY, CDR2 SVGAGI (reference sequence). Trimming removed 5 bases from V and 3 bases from J, with 17 bases in between. This CDR3 is built from 16 residues. The CDR3 DNA reads as TGTGCCAGCAGTCCTCGCCGGGACTTATACTACAATGAGCAGTTCTTC. Translating gives CASSPRRDLYYNEQFF.

As DNA, the CDR3 is TGTGCCACCAGCAGCTCCGGGGGGCATGATGGCTACACCTTC. This translates into CATSSSGGHDGYTF. The rearrangement uses TRBV15 and TRBJ1-2, with D possibly TRBD1 on 6 matching bases. The CDR3 is made up of 14 amino acids. The germline V gene has CDR1 LNHNV and CDR2 YYDKDF (reference sequence). Trimming removed 3 bases at V and 6 bases at J, with 14 bases between.

J is TRBJ2-7 and V is TRBV19; TRBD2 might be the D (5 bases). CDR1 and CDR2 from the germline V gene are LNHDA and SQIVND (reference sequence). The V end lost 9 bases, the J end lost 5 bases, and 20 bases lay between the germline ends. CDR3 length equals 14 residues. CDR3 nucleotides: TGTGCCAGCTCGACAAGGGTCGGGGATCACGAGCAGTACTTC. It yields the protein CASSTRVGDHEQYF.

This clonotype was recorded a few times. The gene calls are TRBV27 and TRBJ2-1; TRBD1 matches 7 bases. Per germline, CDR1 MNHEY and CDR2 SMNVEV (reference sequence). V shed 5 bases, J shed 3 bases, and the junction held 4 bases outside the gene matches. The CDR3 spans 14 residues. CDR3 sequence: CASSLGDSYNEQFF. CDR3 in DNA: TGTGCCAGCAGTCTAGGGGACAGCTACAATGAGCAGTTCTTC.

Comments on this clonotype: A read error may account for a junction end that differs from germline. The CDR3 sequence: CASSPLAGLSTDTLYF. DNA of the CDR3: TGTGCCAGCAGTCCTTTAGCAGGGTTAAGCACAGATACGCTGTATTTT. This rearrangement joins TRBV6-4 to TRBJ2-3, with D tentatively TRBD1 (5 bases). This CDR3 is 16 amino acids long. CDR1 and CDR2 from the germline V gene are MRHNA and SNTAGT.

This clonotype was found many times. The chain recombines TRBV13 with TRBJ2-1; tentative D call: TRBD2 (7 bases). Deletions cut 5 bases from V and 7 bases from J, with 21 bases between. CDR1 PRHDT and CDR2 FYEKMQ come from the germline V gene (reference sequence). CDR3 size: 16 residues. The CDR3 nucleotides read TGTGCCAGCAGCACACAGGGTGGGAGGGCCTTAAATGAGCAGTTCTTC. Encoded protein: CASSTQGGRALNEQFF.

Many counts were recorded for this clonotype. The rearrangement uses TRBV29-1 and TRBJ2-2; 11 nucleotides line up with TRBD2. The CDR3 spans 18 residues. CDR1 and CDR2 from the germline V gene are SQVTM and ANQGSEA. V shed 7 bases, J shed 0 bases, and the junction held 13 bases outside the gene matches. CDR3 region: CSAVLAGDPDANTGELFF. The CDR3 DNA follows: TGCAGCGCGGTACTAGCGGGAGATCCCGACGCGAACACCGGGGAGCTGTTTTTT.

This clonotype appeared many times. The chain uses TRBV24-1 and TRBJ2-1; D remains unclear. The CDR3 is 15 amino acids. The germline gives CDR1 KGHDR, CDR2 SFDVKD. V lost 3 bases to trimming and J lost 9 bases, with 17 bases between them. The CDR3 sequence: CATSDGVDLKAEQFF. DNA of the CDR3: TGTGCCACCAGTGATGGAGTCGACCTAAAAGCTGAGCAGTTCTTC.

This clonotype occurred many times. The rearrangement joins TRBV20-1 to TRBJ1-6, with D uncertain. Trimming took off 4 bases at V and 7 bases at J, with 11 bases between the two ends. Per the germline V gene, CDR1 is DFQATT and CDR2 is SNEGSKA (reference sequence). The CDR3 length is 13 residues. CDR3 DNA sequence: TGCAGTGCTACTGGGCAGTACAATTCACCCCTCCACTTT. It is translated as CSATGQYNSPLHF.

The chain links TRBV29-1 to TRBJ2-1; the D is unclear. V was trimmed by 6 bases and J by 5 bases, leaving 5 bases between them. The CDR3 sequence is 10 residues long. In germline, CDR1 is SQVTM, CDR2 ANQGSEA. The DNA of the CDR3 is TGCAGCGTCGTGCACAATGAGCAGTTCTTC. It is translated as CSVVHNEQFF.

This chain links TRBV6-2 or TRBV6-3 with TRBJ2-5, with 12 bases aligning to TRBD2. The junction had 10 bases not matched to a gene; V was cut back by 2 bases and J by 3 bases. The germline V gene encodes CDR1 MNHEY and CDR2 SVGEGT. The CDR3 runs to 18 residues. The CDR3 DNA is TGTGCCAGCAGTTACCATCTGCTAGCGGGAGGGCTTGAAGAGACCCAGTACTTC. Translating it yields CASSYHLLAGGLEETQYF.

This clonotype was seen at least ten times. The genes are TRBV6-1 and TRBJ1-1; D is uncertain. V dropped 3 bases and J dropped 5 bases, with 13 bases sitting between them. The CDR3 loop spans 14 amino acids. Germline assignment: CDR1 MNHNS and CDR2 SASEGT. The CDR3 DNA reads TGTGCCAGCAGTGACATGGTGGAGATGACTGAAGCTTTCTTT. It specifies CASSDMVEMTEAFF.

About this clonotype: As the CDR3 is not closed by the conserved phenylalanine or tryptophan, this likely results from a read error. The DNA is left out, because the CDR3 cannot be placed on it with certainty; the CDR3 is given as TCRdb lists it. The rearrangement uses TRBV20-1 and TRBJ1-3. With termini counted, the CDR3 has 8 amino acids. Germline V CDR1 and CDR2: DFQATT, SNEGSKA (reference sequence). The CDR3: CSVKDGLA.

This clonotype was observed at least ten times. V gene TRBV9 combines with J gene TRBJ2-5; the match to TRBD2 covers 10 bases. Germline V gene data show CDR1 as SGDLS and CDR2 as YYNGEE. The length of the CDR3 is 15 residues. With V trimmed by 1 base and J by 5 bases, 5 bases remained unmatched. The CDR3 nucleotides read TGTGCCAGCAGCGTACTAGCGGGGGAGGGGGAGACCCAGTACTTC. Protein: CASSVLAGEGETQYF.

At least ten counts were recorded for this clonotype. The V call is TRBV7-2, the J call TRBJ2-3; D gene uncertain. Trimming cost V 6 bases and J 2 bases, with 15 bases left between them. Looked up from germline, CDR1 is SGHTA and CDR2 is FQGNSA. CDR3 size: 15 residues. DNA for the CDR3: TGTGCCAGCAGTTCCGGGTCTCAAAACACAGATACGCAGTATTTT. It encodes CASSSGSQNTDTQYF.

The rearrangement links TRBV11-1 to TRBJ2-5, with 7 bases identical to TRBD2. Germline CDR1 and CDR2: SGHAT and FQDESV (reference sequence). The CDR3 length is 15 residues. The trim removed 3 bases at V and 5 bases at J, leaving 9 bases unmatched. CDR3: CASSLVGGPGETQYF. The CDR3 DNA follows: TGTGCCAGCAGCTTGGTGGGAGGGCCAGGGGAGACCCAGTACTTC.

This clonotype was seen only a few times. This sequence joins TRBV5-1 and TRBJ1-1, with D tentatively TRBD1 (5 bases). This CDR3 comprises 15 residues. Germline V gene lookup returns CDR1 SGHRS and CDR2 YFSETQ. The V end lost 0 bases, the J end lost 8 bases, and 17 bases lay between the germline ends. The chain's CDR3 is CASSLGGGEKMEAFF. The CDR3 bases are TGCGCCAGCAGCTTGGGGGGGGGGGAAAAGATGGAAGCTTTCTTT.

This clonotype was seen more than once but under ten times. This chain connects TRBV15 to TRBJ2-3, with D perhaps TRBD2 (5 bases). The V and J ends lost 7 bases and 0 bases respectively, with 17 bases between them. This CDR3 has 16 residues. Germline CDR1 reads LNHNV; CDR2 reads YYDKDF (reference sequence). CDR3 coding DNA: TGTGCCACCAATCGGACGAGCCTAGCTAGCACAGATACGCAGTATTTT. Encoded protein: CATNRTSLASTDTQYF.

This clonotype was detected ten times or more. The chain joins TRBV12-3 or TRBV12-4 to TRBJ1-1; possible D gene TRBD1, 6 bases. V was pared by 3 bases and J by 1 base, with 18 bases between. The CDR3 spans 17 residues. The CDR3 DNA follows: TGTGCCAGCAGTTTTCTGAGGGGAGGACAGTCGAACACTGAAGCTTTCTTT. It specifies CASSFLRGGQSNTEAFF.

CDR3 sequence reads: CASSLGVAVITDTQYF. For the CDR3, the DNA is TGCGCCAGCAGCTTGGGCGTTGCGGTAATCACAGATACGCAGTATTTT. The chain has TRBV5-1 and TRBJ2-3; the D is unclear. The CDR3 consists of 16 residues. CDR1 and CDR2 from the germline V gene are SGHRS and YFSETQ. V lost 0 bases and J 2 bases, leaving 13 bases between the germline ends.

The chain combines TRBV24-1 with TRBJ2-1, with a weak D call TRBD2 (6 bases). Trimming left V 3 bases short and J 0 bases short, with 14 bases between. Germline assignment: CDR1 KGHDR and CDR2 SFDVKD. There are 17 residues in the CDR3. CDR3 in amino acids: CATSDPTIGGSYNEQFF. As DNA, the CDR3 is TGTGCCACCAGTGATCCAACTATCGGGGGCTCCTACAATGAGCAGTTCTTC.